These 24 T cell receptor beta chains came from one sample sequenced in a study of blood T cell repertoires in COVID-19. The repertoire was sequenced with immunoSEQ multiplex PCR; TCRdb's copy has only in-frame clones and lacks some. The data hold 200,000 to 250,000 clones, with 88% observed a single time. Specimen: peripheral blood. Every receptor here comes from a woman aged 60-75 years with acute or convalescent COVID-19.

CDR3 region: CASSAGLAAFTDTQYF. CDR3 DNA sequence: TGCGCCAGCAGCGCGGGACTAGCGGCCTTCACAGATACGCAGTATTTT. The chain recombines TRBV10-1 with TRBJ2-3, with TRBD2 identical over 11 bases. With V trimmed by 6 bases and J by 2 bases, 7 bases remained unmatched. The CDR3 has 16 amino acids. Looked up from germline, CDR1 is WNHNN and CDR2 is SYGVQD (reference sequence).

On this clone itself: The junction departs from the called germline gene at one end, perhaps through a read error. This chain uses TRBV2 with TRBJ1-2, with D perhaps matching TRBD1 (5 bases). This CDR3 region has 15 residues. CDR1 is SNHLY and CDR2 is FYNNEI in the germline V gene. As DNA, the CDR3 is TGTGCCAGCAGGGAAACGGGCGTAGGGGATCGAGCACCAGTCTTC. This sequence encodes CASRETGVGDRAPVF.

The CDR3 coding sequence is TGTGCCAGCAGATTCCCCGGGACTAGCGGGGCTAGTGCGCAGTATTTT. Protein product: CASRFPGTSGASAQYF. The chain uses TRBV7-2 and TRBJ2-3; 13 nucleotides agree with TRBD2. This CDR3 spans 16 amino acids. Germline V lookup: CDR1 SGHTA, CDR2 FQGNSA. J lost 10 bases, V lost 6 bases, and 13 bases had no gene match.

This rearrangement joins TRBV5-1 to TRBJ1-2; 8 bases are a match to TRBD1. The V segment lost 3 bases and the J segment 8 bases; nucleotides outside the gene matches: 9. The CDR3 has 14 amino acids. Per the germline V gene, CDR1 is SGHRS and CDR2 is YFSETQ. CDR3 sequence: CASSSTGDASGYTF. The CDR3 coding sequence is TGCGCCAGCAGCTCGACAGGGGACGCATCGGGCTACACCTTC.

The rearrangement uses TRBV30 and TRBJ1-1, with D possibly matching TRBD1 (5 bases). The germline V gene has CDR1 GTSNPN and CDR2 SVGIG (reference sequence). The germline V and J ends were trimmed by 0 bases and 4 bases, with 12 bases remaining between them. This CDR3 has 14 amino acids. The CDR3 nucleotides read TGTGCCTGGAGTGTCGGTTTGGGGGGCACTGAAGCTTTCTTT. It specifies CAWSVGLGGTEAFF.

In DNA form, the CDR3 reads TGTGCCAGCAGTTACCGACAGGGGGCAAGGAATGGCTACACCTTC. The encoded protein is CASSYRQGARNGYTF. The chain combines TRBV6-5 with TRBJ1-2, with TRBD1 matching over 10 bases. The CDR3 has 15 residues. Germline-derived CDR1 and CDR2 are MNHEY and SVGAGI. V lost 2 bases, J lost 6 bases, and 6 bases stayed unmatched.

This clone was seen just once. The J gene is TRBJ2-7, the V gene TRBV19, with a weak D call TRBD2 (6 bases). Looked up from germline, CDR1 is LNHDA and CDR2 is SQIVND (reference sequence). The V end was cut by 3 bases, the J end by 2 bases, with 11 bases between. The CDR3 spans 14 residues. The CDR3 reads CASSISQRAYEQYF. CDR3 sequence (DNA): TGTGCCAGTAGTATTTCTCAGCGGGCCTACGAGCAGTACTTC.

The V and J genes are TRBV5-5 and TRBJ2-1, with D tentatively TRBD2 (6 bases). Germline assignment: CDR1 SGHKS and CDR2 YYEKEE (reference sequence). V was clipped by 3 bases and J by 7 bases, with 17 bases between them. The CDR3 is made up of 15 amino acids. The CDR3 sequence is CASSSEGSMGNEQFF. The CDR3 DNA sequence: TGTGCCAGCAGCTCGGAGGGTAGCATGGGGAATGAGCAGTTCTTC. The variable domain in full, with the rest retrieved from reference TRBV5-5 and TRBJ2-1, is DAGVTQSPTHLIKTRGQQVTLRCSPISGHKSVSWYQQVLGQGPQFIFQYYEKEERGRGNFPDRFSARQFPNYSSELNVNALLLGDSALYLCASSSEGSMGNEQFFGPGTRLTVL.

The chain is built from TRBV6-5 and TRBJ1-1; possible D gene TRBD1, 6 bases. V lost 6 bases and J lost 4, with 15 bases in between. CDR3 length equals 14 residues. Germline CDR1 MNHEY, CDR2 SVGAGI. The CDR3 loop reads CASRQDRLATEAFF. CDR3 sequence (DNA): TGTGCCAGCAGGCAGGACAGACTGGCCACTGAAGCTTTCTTT.

The rearrangement joins TRBV7-9 to TRBJ2-3; 8 positions agree with TRBD2. The CDR3 extends over 15 amino acids. Per the germline V gene, CDR1 is SEHNR and CDR2 is FQNEAQ (reference sequence). J gave up 2 bases and V 5 bases, and 6 bases lay outside the gene matches. The CDR3 bases are TGTGCCAGCAGCCTTAGCGGGAAGATCACAGATACGCAGTATTTT. Encoded protein: CASSLSGKITDTQYF.

The gene calls are TRBV5-1 and TRBJ2-1, with TRBD2 matching over 15 bases. This CDR3 is 19 amino acids long. The germline V gene has CDR1 SGHRS and CDR2 YFSETQ. With V trimmed by 3 bases and J by 0 bases, 7 bases remained unmatched. The CDR3 nucleotides are TGCGCCAGCAGCTACGGGACTAGCGGGGGGCTAAGCTCCTACAATGAGCAGTTCTTC. It yields the protein CASSYGTSGGLSSYNEQFF.

The chain links TRBV2 to TRBJ2-3, with 13 bases lining up with TRBD2. Germline-derived CDR1 and CDR2 are SNHLY and FYNNEI. With 7 bases clipped from V and 0 bases from J, the junction kept 4 bases outside the gene matches. The CDR3 runs to 16 residues. Here the CDR3 DNA reads TGTGCCAGCACGGGACTAGCGGGGATGAGCACAGATACGCAGTATTTT. The encoded protein is CASTGLAGMSTDTQYF.

DNA for the CDR3: TGTGCCATCAGCACGGGAGGGCCGTGGGAGCAGTACTTC. Residues: CAISTGGPWEQYF. This rearrangement joins TRBV10-3 to TRBJ2-7, with 8 bases aligning to TRBD2. The CDR3 extends over 13 amino acids. Germline lookup yields CDR1 ENHRY and CDR2 SYGVKD. Losses at the gene ends were 6 bases for V and 7 bases for J; bases not matched to a gene: 8.

The chain joins TRBV7-9 to TRBJ1-4; TRBD1 might be the D (5 bases). The CDR3 is 14 amino acids. Per germline, CDR1 SEHNR and CDR2 FQNEAQ (reference sequence). V was trimmed by 7 bases and J by 6 bases, leaving 15 bases between them. The CDR3: CASTLWGEDEKLFF. In nucleotides, the CDR3 is TGTGCCAGCACCCTATGGGGGGAGGATGAAAAACTGTTTTTT.

The V and J genes are TRBV7-2 and TRBJ2-3; 9 bases are shared with TRBD2. This CDR3 has 19 residues. The ends lost 4 bases at V and 4 bases at J; junction bases unmatched: 18. In germline, CDR1 is SGHTA, CDR2 FQGNSA. In DNA, the CDR3 is TGTGCCAGCAGCTCCCCCCTCGGTCGGCGCGGGGGGGCAGCAGATACGCAGTATTTT. This gives the protein CASSSPLGRRGGAADTQYF.

This clone occurred once. This sequence joins TRBV18 and TRBJ1-1; TRBD1 might be the D (5 bases). Germline V gives CDR1 KGHSH, CDR2 LQKENI. V was clipped by 6 bases and J by 4 bases, with 21 bases between them. The CDR3 length is 16 residues. DNA for the CDR3: TGTGCCAGCTCTACAACGGGGGGGGATTTAGGCACTGAAGCTTTCTTT. Translation: CASSTTGGDLGTEAFF.

This rearrangement joins TRBV4-2 to TRBJ2-2, with 9 positions matching TRBD2. The CDR3 spans 15 residues. Unmatched junction bases numbered 6, after V lost 3 bases and J lost 7 bases. In germline, CDR1 is LGHNA, CDR2 YNFKEQ. The chain's CDR3 is CASSQREGPGGELFF. CDR3 bases: TGTGCCAGCAGCCAGCGGGAGGGCCCCGGCGGGGAGCTGTTTTTT.

The V and J genes are TRBV11-2 and TRBJ1-5, with TRBD1 identical over 8 bases. Germline CDR1 is SGHAT and CDR2 is FQNNGV. Unmatched junction bases numbered 2, after V lost 0 bases and J lost 1 base. The CDR3 is made up of 16 amino acids. Here the CDR3 DNA reads TGTGCCAGCAGCTTAGACGGGACAGGCAGCAATCAGCCCCAGCATTTT. This sequence encodes CASSLDGTGSNQPQHF.

The chain recombines TRBV5-1 with TRBJ1-3, with D perhaps matching TRBD1 (6 bases). The V and J ends lost 3 bases and 0 bases respectively, with 13 bases between them. The CDR3 sequence is 16 residues long. The germline gives CDR1 SGHRS, CDR2 YFSETQ. The CDR3 DNA sequence: TGCGCCAGCAGCTCTCAGCCAGGGGACTCTGGAAACACCATATATTTT. This sequence encodes CASSSQPGDSGNTIYF.

The V and J genes are TRBV18 and TRBJ2-5; D is perhaps TRBD2 (6 bases). Per the germline V gene, CDR1 is KGHSH and CDR2 is LQKENI. Trimming stripped 0 bases from V and 4 bases from J, with 15 bases between. The CDR3 has 16 amino acids. CDR3 nucleotides: TGTGCCAGCTCACCACCGGGTGGGAGGACGGGAGAGACCCAGTACTTC. Its translation is CASSPPGGRTGETQYF.

The V gene is TRBV6-6, the J gene TRBJ1-5; TRBD1 aligns across 7 bases. From germline, CDR1 is MNHNY and CDR2 SVGAGI (reference sequence). With V trimmed by 6 bases and J by 7 bases, 9 bases remained unmatched. CDR3 length equals 14 residues. In DNA form, the CDR3 reads TGTGCCAGCAGGGGAACAGGGGAATGGCAGCCCCAGCATTTT. Residues: CASRGTGEWQPQHF.

This CDR3 reads CASKQGQGNQPQHF. DNA of the CDR3: TGTGCCAGCAAGCAGGGGCAGGGCAATCAGCCCCAGCATTTT. This chain connects TRBV19 to TRBJ1-5; possibly TRBD1 for D (6 bases). CDR1 is LNHDA, CDR2 SQIVND, per germline (reference sequence). Trimming pared 9 bases from V and 2 bases from J, leaving 14 bases between. There are 14 residues in the CDR3.

This clone was detected a few times. V and J are TRBV19 and TRBJ1-5; TRBD1 matches 7 bases. The CDR3 consists of 16 residues. CDR1 is LNHDA, CDR2 SQIVND, per germline (reference sequence). Unmatched junction bases numbered 15, after V lost 9 bases and J lost 4 bases. The CDR3 region is CASNPGRQGGNQPQHF. The DNA of the CDR3 is TGTGCCAGCAACCCCGGCCGACAGGGCGGTAATCAGCCCCAGCATTTT. Full variable domain (outside the CDR3, taken from reference TRBV19 and TRBJ1-5): DGGITQSPKYLFRKEGQNVTLSCEQNLNHDAMYWYRQDPGQGLRLIYYSQIVNDFQKGDIAEGYSVSREKKESFPLTVTSAQKNPTAFYLCASNPGRQGGNQPQHFGDGTRLSIL.

V gene TRBV19 combines with J gene TRBJ2-7, with 10 bases aligning to TRBD1. V shed 7 bases, J shed 7 bases, and the junction held 13 bases outside the gene matches. This CDR3 is 15 amino acids long. Germline-derived CDR1 and CDR2 are LNHDA and SQIVND (reference sequence). CDR3 region: CASKGGGTGEEEQYF. CDR3 in DNA: TGTGCCAGTAAGGGGGGTGGGACAGGGGAAGAAGAGCAGTACTTC. Full variable domain (remainder filled in from reference TRBV19 and TRBJ2-7): DGGITQSPKYLFRKEGQNVTLSCEQNLNHDAMYWYRQDPGQGLRLIYYSQIVNDFQKGDIAEGYSVSREKKESFPLTVTSAQKNPTAFYLCASKGGGTGEEEQYFGPGTRLTVT.